These 26 T cell receptor beta chains were sequenced from one sample in a study of shared clonotypes between healthy human individuals. Generated by immunoSEQ multiplex PCR, the TCRdb table keeps only in-frame clones and is missing some. The sample carries about 2.3 million clones, just under 95% recorded once. The sample taken for sequencing was naive CD4+ T cells from PBMCs. This sample's subset: CD45RA+ positively selected. All receptors derive from a man aged 18 to 29 in good health. Some clones in this sample may be carry-over from other donors' samples.

With regard to this clone: Additional DNA sequences in this sample encode the identical CDR3. The chain is built from TRBV2 and TRBJ1-5, with D possibly being TRBD1 (6 bases). The germline gives CDR1 SNHLY, CDR2 FYNNEI. CDR3 length: 15 residues. V lost 6 bases and J 0 bases, leaving 12 bases between the germline ends. The CDR3 DNA sequence: TGTGCCAGCAGCGAACAGGGAGCTAGCAATCAGCCCCAGCATTTT. This gives the protein CASSEQGASNQPQHF.

The chain carries TRBV19 and TRBJ2-3; D ambiguous. The V and J ends lost 3 bases and 2 bases respectively, with 9 bases between them. Germline values: CDR1 LNHDA, CDR2 SQIVND (reference sequence). The CDR3 runs 14 residues. This CDR3 is CASSIVGNTDTQYF. The CDR3 DNA follows: TGTGCCAGTAGTATCGTTGGGAACACAGATACGCAGTATTTT.

V gene TRBV11-2 combines with J gene TRBJ1-6, with a weak D call TRBD1 (5 bases). The CDR3 loop spans 14 amino acids. Trimming removed 6 bases from V and 6 bases from J, with 12 bases in between. Looked up from germline, CDR1 is SGHAT and CDR2 is FQNNGV. CDR3 DNA: TGTGCCAGCAGTTCGGGACGGACTAATTCACCCCTCCACTTT. Translation gives CASSSGRTNSPLHF.

The J gene is TRBJ1-3, the V gene TRBV2; D gene ambiguous. The CDR3 sequence is 12 residues long. V was clipped by 6 bases and J by 3 bases, with 6 bases between them. CDR1 and CDR2 (germline): SNHLY, FYNNEI. This chain's CDR3 is CASSNHGNTIYF. The CDR3 DNA reads as TGTGCCAGCAGCAACCATGGAAACACCATATATTTT. Together with reference TRBV2 and TRBJ1-3, the CDR3 gives the full variable domain: EPEVTQTPSHQVTQMGQEVILRCVPISNHLYFYWYRQILGQKVEFLVSFYNNEISEKSEIFDDQFSVERPDGSNFTLKIRSTKLEDSAMYFCASSNHGNTIYFGEGSWLTVV.

The V call is TRBV5-4, the J call TRBJ1-5, with D unclear. Trimming took off 0 bases at V and 7 bases at J, with 8 bases between the two ends. CDR3 length: 13 amino acids. The germline V gene has CDR1 SGHNT and CDR2 YYREEE (reference sequence). In nucleotides, the CDR3 is TGTGCCAGCAGCTTGGGGGCGAGGCAGCCCCAGCATTTT. Protein sequence: CASSLGARQPQHF.

This CDR3 reads CASHSGQWNTIYF. The CDR3 DNA reads as TGTGCCAGCCATTCGGGACAGTGGAACACCATATATTTT. V usage is TRBV6-1 and J usage is TRBJ1-3; 7 bases align to TRBD1. This CDR3 has 13 residues. V lost 8 bases, J lost 7 bases, and 8 bases stayed unmatched. The germline V gene has CDR1 MNHNS and CDR2 SASEGT.

The chain employs TRBV14 and TRBJ2-5; no clear D gene. V lost 5 bases and J 5 bases, leaving 12 bases between the germline ends. Germline assignment: CDR1 SGHDN and CDR2 FVKESK. The CDR3 length is 13 residues. DNA for the CDR3: TGTGCCAGCAGCACCTCTATCAGGGAGACCCAGTACTTC. Protein sequence: CASSTSIRETQYF.

CDR3 sequence reads: CASSIRGTGVGGELFF. Here the CDR3 DNA reads TGTGCCAGTAGTATTAGGGGGACAGGGGTCGGCGGGGAGCTGTTTTTT. This sequence joins TRBV19 and TRBJ2-2, with 10 nucleotides matching TRBD1. Germline V gene data show CDR1 as LNHDA and CDR2 as SQIVND (reference sequence). Losses at the gene ends were 3 bases for V and 7 bases for J; bases not matched to a gene: 8. This CDR3 has 16 amino acids.

This chain connects TRBV6-1 to TRBJ1-1; weak D call: TRBD1 (5 bases). The CDR3 has 14 residues. Germline V gives CDR1 MNHNS, CDR2 SASEGT. Deletions cut 4 bases from V and 1 base from J, with 10 bases between. CDR3 coding DNA: TGTGCCAGCAGTGTTGGAGGGGCGAACACTGAAGCTTTCTTT. Translation: CASSVGGANTEAFF.

The genes are TRBV7-9 and TRBJ1-4, with D perhaps matching TRBD1 (5 bases). The V end was cut by 0 bases, the J end by 8 bases, with 13 bases between. The CDR3 is 15 amino acids. CDR1 is SEHNR and CDR2 is FQNEAQ in the germline V gene (reference sequence). The CDR3 DNA sequence: TGTGCCAGCAGCTTAGCGCCAGGGTTAGACGAAAAACTGTTTTTT. This codes for CASSLAPGLDEKLFF.

The chain combines TRBV7-9 with TRBJ1-1; D is perhaps TRBD1 (5 bases). The CDR3 extends over 14 amino acids. Per the germline V gene, CDR1 is SEHNR and CDR2 is FQNEAQ (reference sequence). Trimming left V 2 bases short and J 7 bases short, with 14 bases between. The CDR3 loop reads CASSLTRQTREAFF. The CDR3 nucleotides read TGTGCCAGCAGCTTAACAAGACAGACCCGTGAAGCTTTCTTT.

The chain links TRBV7-6 to TRBJ2-5; a possible D gene is TRBD2 (7 bases). CDR1 is SGHVS and CDR2 is FNYEAQ in the germline V gene. V was trimmed by 6 bases and J by 4 bases, leaving 18 bases between them. This CDR3 contains 15 residues. The CDR3 protein is CASSPLGGPIETQYF. As DNA, the CDR3 is TGTGCCAGCAGTCCTCTGGGGGGGCCGATAGAGACCCAGTACTTC.

The chain is built from TRBV5-1 and TRBJ2-7, with no clear D. In germline, CDR1 is SGHRS, CDR2 YFSETQ. The V gene lost 0 bases and the J gene lost 6 bases, with 13 bases spanning the gap. The CDR3 consists of 14 residues. The CDR3 nucleotides read TGCGCCAGCAGCTTGGGTACGATCCCCAGCGAGCAGTACTTC. It encodes CASSLGTIPSEQYF.

The chain employs TRBV5-8 and TRBJ2-1; weak D call: TRBD2 (5 bases). Trimming removed 1 base from V and 4 bases from J, with 12 bases in between. The CDR3 totals 15 residues. Per germline, CDR1 SGHTS and CDR2 YDEGEE. CDR3 region: CASSLLAKIYNEQFF. CDR3 sequence (DNA): TGTGCCAGCAGCTTGTTAGCGAAAATTTACAATGAGCAGTTCTTC.

This clone was seen a single time. This chain joins TRBV2 and TRBJ2-1; weak D call: TRBD1 (6 bases). Germline CDR1 SNHLY, CDR2 FYNNEI. The CDR3 consists of 12 residues. Trimming stripped 5 bases from V and 9 bases from J, with 11 bases between. CDR3 in DNA: TGTGCCAGCAGTAGAGCAGGGGTTGAGCAGTTCTTC. Translating it yields CASSRAGVEQFF.

This chain connects TRBV11-1 to TRBJ1-1; D is unclear. V was pared by 5 bases and J by 1 base, with 8 bases between. The CDR3 sequence is 13 residues long. Germline CDR1 and CDR2: SGHAT and FQDESV (reference sequence). CDR3 sequence: CASSAQANTEAFF. The CDR3 region has the DNA TGTGCCAGCAGCGCTCAGGCGAACACTGAAGCTTTCTTT.

V is TRBV19 and J is TRBJ2-6; a possible D gene is TRBD2 (5 bases). Looked up from germline, CDR1 is LNHDA and CDR2 is SQIVND (reference sequence). The V and J ends lost 1 base and 0 bases respectively, with 7 bases between them. The CDR3 loop spans 16 amino acids. The CDR3 DNA reads as TGTGCCAGTAGTATAGGAGGGCGCTCTGGGGCCAACGTCCTGACTTTC. Protein product: CASSIGGRSGANVLTF.

As DNA, the CDR3 is TGCAGCGTTGGGGGAACAGGGGAGGGCTACAATGAGCAGTTCTTC. Translated, it gives CSVGGTGEGYNEQFF. The chain uses TRBV29-1 and TRBJ2-1; D possibly uses TRBD1 or TRBD2 (7 bases each). Germline V gives CDR1 SQVTM, CDR2 ANQGSEA. The ends were cut back, 4 bases at V and 3 bases at J, with 16 bases in the middle. This CDR3 spans 15 amino acids.

V and J are TRBV12-5 and TRBJ1-5, with D possibly being TRBD1 (5 bases). Germline V gives CDR1 LGHNT, CDR2 FRNRAP. The CDR3 length is 16 residues. V was trimmed by 2 bases and J by 7 bases, leaving 18 bases between them. CDR3 protein: CASGLTPRAAGQPQHF. CDR3 coding DNA: TGTGCTAGTGGTTTGACCCCCAGGGCCGCAGGACAGCCCCAGCATTTT. Full variable domain (rest looked up from reference TRBV12-5 and TRBJ1-5): DARVTQTPRHKVTEMGQEVTMRCQPILGHNTVFWYRQTMMQGLELLAYFRNRAPLDDSGMPKDRFSAEMPDATLATLKIQPSEPRDSAVYFCASGLTPRAAGQPQHFGDGTRLSIL.

The chain is built from TRBV28 and TRBJ2-1; possible D gene TRBD1, 5 bases. Trimming pared 3 bases from V and 0 bases from J, leaving 9 bases between. This CDR3 is built from 15 residues. Germline V gene sequence: CDR1 MDHEN, CDR2 SYDVKM. CDR3 sequence (DNA): TGTGCCAGCAGTTTTGGCAGGGCCTCCTACAATGAGCAGTTCTTC. Its protein is CASSFGRASYNEQFF.

V is TRBV6-6 and J is TRBJ2-1; no clear D gene. V lost 8 bases and J lost 7, with 18 bases in between. This CDR3 contains 14 residues. CDR1 is MNHNY, CDR2 SVGAGI, per germline (reference sequence). CDR3 sequence: CASSAAPRPNEQFF. The CDR3 DNA is TGTGCCAGCTCGGCGGCTCCCCGCCCAAATGAGCAGTTCTTC.

V gene TRBV6-5 combines with J gene TRBJ1-5, with D hard to call. Trimming took 5 bases from V and 1 from J, leaving 9 bases between them. CDR1 is MNHEY, CDR2 SVGAGI, per germline. The CDR3 consists of 14 residues. CDR3 coding DNA: TGTGCCAGCAGTCAGCGGGCCAGCAATCAGCCCCAGCATTTT. It is translated as CASSQRASNQPQHF.

This clone was seen just once. The chain is built from TRBV7-9 and TRBJ2-1; D is tentatively TRBD1 or TRBD2 (5 bases each). CDR1 is SEHNR, CDR2 FQNEAQ, per germline (reference sequence). The CDR3 totals 16 residues. Trimming pared 6 bases from V and 3 bases from J, leaving 18 bases between. Here the CDR3 DNA reads TGTGCCAGCAGACCCACCGGGACCCGTGACTACAATGAGCAGTTCTTC. Its protein product is CASRPTGTRDYNEQFF.

The rearrangement uses TRBV5-1 and TRBJ2-4; tentative D call: TRBD2 (6 bases). This CDR3 is 17 amino acids long. The germline V gene encodes CDR1 SGHRS and CDR2 YFSETQ. Trimming stripped 7 bases from V and 1 base from J, with 21 bases between. The CDR3, as DNA: TGCGCCAGCGGTTGGGGGAGTCGGGAGCAGGCCAAAAACATTCAGTACTTC. Translation: CASGWGSREQAKNIQYF.

The CDR3 loop reads CASSLEGSSPLHF. The CDR3 DNA reads TGTGCCAGCAGCTTAGAGGGCAGTTCACCCCTCCACTTT. This chain connects TRBV7-2 to TRBJ1-6; no clear D gene. The germline V gene encodes CDR1 SGHTA and CDR2 FQGNSA. V dropped 1 base and J dropped 9 bases, with 7 bases sitting between them. The CDR3 loop spans 13 amino acids.

The genes are TRBV14 and TRBJ2-1; TRBD2 aligns across 7 bases. V lost 4 bases and J lost 1; bases outside the gene matches: 4. The CDR3 is made up of 15 amino acids. The germline gives CDR1 SGHDN, CDR2 FVKESK. The chain's CDR3 is CASSPREESYNEQFF. Written as DNA, the CDR3 is TGTGCCAGCAGCCCCCGGGAGGAATCCTACAATGAGCAGTTCTTC.